Each of the 21 T cell receptor beta chains below was sequenced from the same sample in a study of shared clonotypes between healthy human individuals. CD8 cells regarded as naive lacked CD45RO, were positively chosen for CCR7, and omitted terminally differentiated effector memory CD45RA+ cells. The method was immunoSEQ multiplex PCR; TCRdb's version includes in-frame clones alone and lacks a portion of them. This sample yields about 1,900,000 clones, of which 85% to 95% are seen a single time; roughly 1% belongs to the top ten. The sequenced material came from naive CD8+ T cells sorted from blood. All receptors derive from a man between 18 and 35 years old in good health.

This chain connects TRBV19 to TRBJ2-1, with D possibly being TRBD1 (7 bases). Looked up from germline, CDR1 is LNHDA and CDR2 is SQIVND (reference sequence). The CDR3 runs to 15 residues. With 9 bases removed from V and 7 bases from J, the gap between germline ends came to 22 bases. CDR3 in amino acids: CASPLEGARSNEQFF. The CDR3 nucleotides read TGTGCCAGCCCCTTGGAGGGGGCTCGAAGTAATGAGCAGTTCTTC.

The chain combines TRBV27 with TRBJ2-1, with TRBD2 matching 11 bases. Germline-derived CDR1 and CDR2 are MNHEY and SMNVEV (reference sequence). This CDR3 has 18 amino acids. Trimming at V came to 6 bases and at J to 4 bases, leaving 14 bases not matched to a gene. In DNA form, the CDR3 reads TGTGCCAGCAGGCCCGGGACTAGCGGTTGGGGGTATTACAATGAGCAGTTCTTC. Translated, it gives CASRPGTSGWGYYNEQFF.

The rearrangement uses TRBV6-1 and TRBJ2-2, with D tentatively TRBD1 (5 bases). Trimming pared 1 base from V and 7 bases from J, leaving 7 bases between. CDR1 is MNHNS, CDR2 SASEGT, per germline. CDR3 size: 13 residues. This CDR3 reads CASSEGGGGELFF. Written as DNA, the CDR3 is TGTGCCAGCAGTGAAGGGGGCGGCGGGGAGCTGTTTTTT.

The chain couples TRBV7-9 to TRBJ2-3; TRBD1 matches at 9 bases. CDR3 length equals 17 residues. Germline CDR1 and CDR2: SEHNR and FQNEAQ (reference sequence). The J segment lost 1 base and the V segment lost 5 bases, leaving 10 bases of the junction unmatched. In DNA, the CDR3 is TGTGCCAGCAGCCCCAGACAGGGGGGGTACGGCACAGATACGCAGTATTTT. Amino acid sequence: CASSPRQGGYGTDTQYF.

This clone was seen only once. Written as DNA, the CDR3 is TGTGCCAGCAGTCCAAAAACAGCATACACTAACTATGGCTACACCTTC. Its translation: CASSPKTAYTNYGYTF. The gene calls are TRBV27 and TRBJ1-2; unclear D gene. Trimming shortened V by 5 bases and J by 0 bases, and 16 bases separated the two germline ends. CDR1 MNHEY and CDR2 SMNVEV come from the germline V gene (reference sequence). CDR3 length: 16 amino acids.

In regard to this clone: A much larger clonotype is one base distant, so this may be a read error. V usage is TRBV5-8 and J usage is TRBJ2-7, with D uncertain. V lost 4 bases and J 3 bases, leaving 5 bases between the germline ends. The CDR3 has 11 residues. CDR1 SGHTS and CDR2 YDEGEE come from the germline V gene. CDR3 residues: CASSVDYEQYF. CDR3 nucleotide sequence: TGTGCCAGCAGCGTAGACTACGAGCAGTACTTC.

CDR3 coding DNA: TGTGCCAGCAGTTCCATACTACCCACGGAACTCGACGAGCAGTACTTC. This codes for CASSSILPTELDEQYF. The V gene is TRBV6-6, the J gene TRBJ2-7; D gene unclear. CDR1 MNHNY and CDR2 SVGAGI come from the germline V gene (reference sequence). V was shortened by 4 bases and J by 5 bases, with 21 bases between the two germline ends. The CDR3 consists of 16 residues.

CDR3 region: CAWIEGPRAFF. CDR3 coding DNA: TGTGCCTGGATCGAGGGGCCTAGGGCTTTCTTT. The chain employs TRBV30 and TRBJ1-1, with D maybe TRBD1 (5 bases). Between the trimmed V and J ends, which lost 4 bases and 11 bases, there was a span of 14 bases. CDR1 and CDR2 (germline): GTSNPN, SVGIG (reference sequence). This CDR3 region has 11 residues.

This chain connects TRBV19 to TRBJ1-6; D is unclear. CDR1 is LNHDA, CDR2 SQIVND, per germline (reference sequence). The CDR3 loop spans 16 amino acids. Trimming cost V 7 bases and J 10 bases, with 23 bases left between them. CDR3 in DNA: TGTGCCAGTAATCCAAAATTGACGGACGCCATCTCACCCCTCCACTTT. As protein: CASNPKLTDAISPLHF.

The gene calls are TRBV9 and TRBJ2-2; TRBD2 aligns across 16 bases. Germline V gene data show CDR1 as SGDLS and CDR2 as YYNGEE. The CDR3 has 18 amino acids. V lost 4 bases and J lost 5; bases outside the gene matches: 8. CDR3 residues: CASSPPGLAGGVTGELFF. In nucleotides, the CDR3 is TGTGCCAGCAGCCCCCCGGGACTAGCGGGAGGGGTGACCGGGGAGCTGTTTTTT.

The V gene is TRBV29-1, the J gene TRBJ2-3; 12 bases map to TRBD2. This CDR3 spans 15 amino acids. Germline-derived CDR1 and CDR2 are SQVTM and ANQGSEA. J lost 4 bases, V lost 6 bases, and 8 bases had no gene match. CDR3 amino acids: CSVVLAGGLPDTQYF. For the CDR3, the DNA is TGCAGCGTAGTTCTAGCGGGAGGGCTTCCAGATACGCAGTATTTT.

This clone appeared once. This chain uses TRBV7-2 with TRBJ1-3, with D uncertain. This CDR3 is 15 amino acids long. Germline V gene sequence: CDR1 SGHTA, CDR2 FQGNSA. V lost 5 bases and J lost 2, with 13 bases in between. The CDR3, as DNA: TGTGCCAGCAGCCCCGATGGGGTGCCTGGAAACACCATATATTTT. This codes for CASSPDGVPGNTIYF.

This chain uses TRBV27 with TRBJ2-7; 8 nucleotides line up with TRBD1. The CDR3 consists of 16 residues. Per germline, CDR1 MNHEY and CDR2 SMNVEV (reference sequence). The J segment lost 5 bases and the V segment lost 5 bases, leaving 14 bases of the junction unmatched. Written as DNA, the CDR3 is TGTGCCAGCAGTCCATCACAGGGGGAAAAGTTGGACGAGCAGTACTTC. Amino acids: CASSPSQGEKLDEQYF.

The chain has TRBV6-6 and TRBJ2-2; D ambiguous. Looked up from germline, CDR1 is MNHNY and CDR2 is SVGAGI (reference sequence). The germline V and J ends were trimmed by 5 bases and 4 bases, with 8 bases remaining between them. The CDR3 totals 13 residues. The CDR3 DNA reads as TGTGCCAGCAGTACTTTGGGCACCGGGGAGCTGTTTTTT. Translating gives CASSTLGTGELFF.

Details on this clone: Distinct nucleotide sequences in the sample also encode this CDR3. J is TRBJ1-1 and V is TRBV9; the match to TRBD1 covers 8 bases. Germline V lookup: CDR1 SGDLS, CDR2 YYNGEE. The V segment lost 2 bases and the J segment 1 base; nucleotides outside the gene matches: 1. The CDR3 sequence is 14 residues long. The chain's CDR3 is CASSVGTGNTEAFF. In nucleotides, the CDR3 is TGTGCCAGCAGCGTGGGGACAGGGAACACTGAAGCTTTCTTT.

CDR3 protein: CASSLPSILALGGSGGELFF. CDR3 DNA sequence: TGCGCCAGCAGCTTGCCTTCGATCCTCGCCTTGGGCGGGAGCGGCGGGGAGCTGTTTTTT. The chain links TRBV5-1 to TRBJ2-2; TRBD2 matches at 7 bases. Germline-derived CDR1 and CDR2 are SGHRS and YFSETQ. This CDR3 contains 20 residues. After removal of 1 base from V and 7 bases from J, the junction contained 22 bases not matched to a gene.

V and J are TRBV13 and TRBJ2-4; no reliable D call. Germline-derived CDR1 and CDR2 are PRHDT and FYEKMQ (reference sequence). The CDR3 is 16 residues long. V lost 0 bases to trimming and J lost 0 bases, with 9 bases between them. The CDR3 region has the DNA TGTGCCAGCAGCTTAGGGGACGGTCTAGCCAAAAACATTCAGTACTTC. Translation gives CASSLGDGLAKNIQYF.

The gene calls are TRBV2 and TRBJ1-1; unclear D gene. V dropped 6 bases and J dropped 7 bases, with 15 bases sitting between them. The CDR3 extends over 13 amino acids. CDR1 is SNHLY, CDR2 FYNNEI, per germline. CDR3 protein: CASRPTEGREAFF. The CDR3 DNA is TGTGCCAGCAGACCCACTGAGGGCCGTGAAGCTTTCTTT.

As concerns this clone: This specimen includes other DNA sequences encoding the same CDR3. The chain recombines TRBV27 with TRBJ2-3, with TRBD2 identical over 14 bases. CDR1 and CDR2 from the germline V gene are MNHEY and SMNVEV (reference sequence). CDR3 length: 17 amino acids. Trimming cost V 6 bases and J 3 bases; bases outside gene matches: 8. The CDR3 loop reads CASSLLTSGGATDTQYF. The CDR3 DNA follows: TGTGCCAGCAGCCTCCTGACTAGCGGGGGGGCTACAGATACGCAGTATTTT.

A remark on this clone: This same CDR3 is encoded by further DNA sequences in the sample. CDR3 in DNA: TGTGCCAGCAAAACAGCCTACGAGCAGTACTTC. This gives the protein CASKTAYEQYF. V usage is TRBV27 and J usage is TRBJ2-7; D is uncertain. This CDR3 has 11 residues. The germline V gene has CDR1 MNHEY and CDR2 SMNVEV (reference sequence). Deletions cut 7 bases from V and 2 bases from J, with 6 bases between.

The CDR3 DNA reads TGTGCCAGCAGTGAGGGGCAGAGCGCGAACACCGGGGAGCTGTTTTTT. Protein product: CASSEGQSANTGELFF. The chain carries TRBV2 and TRBJ2-2, with a possible D match to TRBD1 (5 bases). V dropped 3 bases and J dropped 0 bases, with 11 bases sitting between them. The germline V gene encodes CDR1 SNHLY and CDR2 FYNNEI. The CDR3 has 16 amino acids.